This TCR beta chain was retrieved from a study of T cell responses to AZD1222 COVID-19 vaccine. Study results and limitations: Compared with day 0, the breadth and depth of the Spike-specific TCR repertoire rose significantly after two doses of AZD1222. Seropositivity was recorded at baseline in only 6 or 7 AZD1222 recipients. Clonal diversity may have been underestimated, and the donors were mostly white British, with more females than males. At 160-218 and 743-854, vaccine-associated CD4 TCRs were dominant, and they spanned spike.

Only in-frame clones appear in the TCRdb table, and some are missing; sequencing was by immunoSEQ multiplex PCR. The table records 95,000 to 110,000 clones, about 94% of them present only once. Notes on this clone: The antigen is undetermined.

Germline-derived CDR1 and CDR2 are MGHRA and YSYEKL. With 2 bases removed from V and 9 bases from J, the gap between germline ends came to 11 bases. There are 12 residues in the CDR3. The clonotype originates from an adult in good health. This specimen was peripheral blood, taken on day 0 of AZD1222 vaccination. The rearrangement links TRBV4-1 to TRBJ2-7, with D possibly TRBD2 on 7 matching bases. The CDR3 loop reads CASSQREGVQYF. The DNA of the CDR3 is TGCGCCAGCAGCCAAAGGGAGGGGGTGCAGTACTTC.